This is a list of T cell receptor beta chains from one sample in a study of shared T cell receptors in the human thymus. Profiling relied on immunoSEQ multiplex PCR, and the TCRdb table lists in-frame clones only, not all of them. The sample lists 500,000 to 850,000 clones; 70% to 90% were seen once. These records were also assigned to another study, of human thymus T cells.

Sequenced material: thymocytes. These receptors all come from a boy under two years old with a congenital heart defect. The conserved cysteine and the conserved F or W are not part of the CDR3 here. The D gene is left open where the match is weak.

TRBV25-1,TRBD1,ASSGGQGWTYNSPLH
TRBV4-3,NA,ASSNENREDGYT
TRBV5-6,TRBD1,ASSLGDRAGNTIY
TRBV15,NA,ATSAVGNGNEQF
TRBV9,TRBD1,ASRGQGNSPLH
TRBV27,TRBD1,ASSLPRDSSYNEQF
TRBV25-1,TRBD1,ASMGLGVGTDPYGYT
TRBV11-2,TRBD2,ASSLELAGAYNEQF
TRBV11-2,TRBD2,ASSSRERESTDTQY
TRBV29-1,TRBD1,SEGASEQF
TRBV30,NA,ASFLYLLITEAF
TRBV4-1,NA,ASSQDVYRVVYEQY
TRBV4-1,NA,ASSQDYGYNSPLH
TRBV15,NA,ATSSRSPDTQY
TRBV6-1,TRBD1,ASSEGQGRSSGNTIY
TRBV4-3,TRBD2,ASSLGSGADTQY
TRBV2,NA,ASSLDSKVYEQY
TRBV5-6,NA,ASSPGWGSMNYEQY
TRBV7-8,NA,ASSLGRGGTDTQY
TRBV2,NA,ASSVGNYGYT
TRBV5-1,NA,ASSDNAREQY
TRBV4-1,NA,ASSQAGRVSDTQY
TRBV7-2,TRBD2,ASSLDRLAGGTGELF
TRBV19,TRBD1,ASIKTGHTEAF
TRBV4-1,NA,ASSQPAGYNSPLH
TRBV4-1,TRBD2,ASSHSAGGPPYNEQF
TRBV14,TRBD2,ARTRKERGVLYEQY
TRBV19,NA,ASSIPDRDNYGYT
TRBV28,TRBD1,ASRQSRGRRFEQY
TRBV5-4,NA,ASTRRGAGNTGELF
TRBV28,NA,ASSLRGGGEKLF
TRBV28,TRBD2,ASSFSAGYYEQY
TRBV12-5,NA,ASGLERTESYNEQF
TRBV7-2,NA,ASSLRGGGYT
TRBV6-5,TRBD2,ASSYRGLAGTGELF
TRBV7-2,NA,ASSLASVKMNTEAF
TRBV10-3,NA,AIKNSSFYGYT
TRBV30,TRBD1,AWSAPAGGSLSGNTIY
TRBV27,NA,ASRTGYYGYT
TRBV10-3,NA,AISAVFTQLDTQY
TRBV4-1,NA,ASSQTRSSLQEQY
TRBV2,TRBD1,AAETGENSPLH
TRBV4-3,TRBD2,ASSQGNRLATYEQY
TRBV29-1,NA,SVAGSSKNIQY